This T cell receptor (beta chain) stems from a study of blood T cell repertoires in COVID-19. Study overall: Sources were T cells, B-cell-depleted T cells, or PBMCs; the material itself was cDNA or gDNA.

Per the original data handling: Reference gene primer amplification gave estimated nucleated cell counts. Produced via immunoSEQ multiplex PCR; TCRdb's table is partial and in-frame only. The V and J calls and the clone size are those of that table, but D and trimming were determined from the DNA. Counted here are a few hundred thousand clones, 80% occurring once; the ten biggest clones make up 7.4%. The CDR3 covers 14 residues. V was clipped by 0 bases and J by 5 bases; unmatched bases: 6. Germline values: CDR1 GTSNPN, CDR2 SVGIG (reference sequence). Assignments of participants to cohorts depended upon their own reported clinical history.

The chain combines TRBV30 with TRBJ2-5; 7 bases are shared with TRBD2. Source material: PBMCs or T cells enriched from blood (not recorded which). This TCR was recovered from a woman between 40 and 55 years old with acute COVID-19. The CDR3 loop is CAWSVGRGRETQYF. In nucleotides, the CDR3 is TGTGCCTGGAGTGTAGGGAGGGGTAGGGAGACCCAGTACTTC.